This T cell receptor (beta chain) was observed in a study of blood T cell repertoires in COVID-19 (dated by TCRdb to about 2020). Describing the broader study: Collaborator samples came from the United States, Italy and Spain and covered acute and convalescent phases of COVID-19. The prospective study material was composed of cDNA or gDNA derived from T cells, B-cell-depleted T cells, or PBMCs. HLA class I and class II types, where available, came from metadata supplied by the sample provider rather than from assay-based typing. The sample metadata nearly always contained a de-identified subject ID, COVID-19 status, age in years and sex. Subjects who had been exposed to COVID-19, were actively infected with it, or had recovered from it provided the deeply sampled blood TCRbeta repertoires that made up the dataset. Samples came from the ongoing ImmuneRACE study (first 160 participants) plus 1,254 subjects from 6 global collaborators. The repertoires were made available in a free public database intended to serve as a resource for research on the immune response to SARS-CoV-2. General study outcomes and caveats: Clinical and demographic metadata were provided uncurated, with the amount varying by source and participant.

The collaborating institutions used their own protocols to collect whole blood in K2EDTA tubes. For TCRbeta analysis, collaborators shipped samples in one of three forms: frozen whole blood, isolated PBMCs, or DNA extracted from either of those sample types. The CDR3 spans 15 residues, from the cysteine through the phenylalanine. The kept DNA is CDR3 alone, 45 bases in frame from the first base. For CDR1 and CDR2, the germline V gene (reference sequence) lists LNHDA and SQIVND. Trimming removed 5 bases from V and 3 bases from J; the gene matches leave 4 bases unexplained. TCRbeta CDR3 regions were amplified from genomic DNA by means of the immunoSEQ Assay, a bias-controlled multiplex PCR. The authors processed their data as follows. Within the assay, amplification of reference gene primers was used to estimate how many nucleated cells each sample contained. To quantify the absolute abundance of each unique TCRbeta CDR3 rearrangement, sequence reads were collapsed and filtered. For each sample, productive Simpson clonality was calculated as the square root of Simpson's diversity index across productive rearrangements. TCRdb carries this immuneACCESS record with in-frame sequences only. Its versions omit some clonotypes, under half of them owing to an unresolved V gene in the studies checked, with the rest unexplained. Clone size and V and J calls were adopted from that table, with D and trimming inferred from the DNA. This sample is represented by about 230,000 clones; about 83% of them were singletons. Of the sample, just over 8.5% is held by the ten largest clones.

This clone appeared once. There is no known antigen for this receptor. The sample holds no much larger clone one base away, and base qualities are not on file. The clonotype originates from a man aged 35 to 55 with active or convalescent COVID-19. The chain is assembled from TRBV19 and TRBJ2-3; 11 central nucleotides agree with TRBD2. The sequenced material came from peripheral blood. The nucleotide sequence reads TGTGCCAGTAGTCAGACTAGCGGGATGACAGATACGCAGTATTTT. This codes for CASSQTSGMTDTQYF.